This TCR beta chain stems from a study of shared clonotypes between healthy human individuals. Study summary: Two female and three male donors aged 18 to 49 were enrolled. General study results and limits: In having few donors, the study represented limited genetic and exposure-history diversity.

CD4+ cell separation produced CD45RA+ naive and CD45RA-negative memory subsets. The CDR3 length is 16 residues. From germline, CDR1 is WNHNN and CDR2 SYGVQD (reference sequence). Trimming removed 2 bases from V and 6 bases from J, with 16 bases in between. Sequenced by immunoSEQ multiplex PCR; TCRdb stores in-frame clones only, minus some. The sample yields millions of clones, 85% to 95% seen once. For this clone: What it binds is unknown.

The sequence was obtained from a man aged 18 to 29 in good health. This chain links TRBV10-1 with TRBJ2-2, with a weak D call TRBD1 (5 bases). Sequences were obtained from naive CD4+ T cells sorted from blood. The subset was: CD45RA+ positively selected. In DNA, the CDR3 is TGCGCCAGCAGTGAGGAGGTCCCAGGGTCGGCCGGGGAGCTGTTTTTT. Translation gives CASSEEVPGSAGELFF.